These 14 T cell receptor beta chains were all obtained from the same sample, sequenced in a study of T cell responses to AZD1222 COVID-19 vaccine. Sequencing used immunoSEQ multiplex PCR; TCRdb keeps in-frame clones, though not all of them. The sample has tens of thousands of clones, almost 80% seen once. Sequencing used peripheral blood, obtained on day 0 of AZD1222 vaccination. The receptors here all came from an adult in good health.

This clone has just a few counts. This chain links TRBV7-2 with TRBJ1-1, with TRBD1 matching over 7 bases. V was pared by 1 base and J by 0 bases, with 2 bases of the junction left unmatched. CDR3 length: 15 amino acids. Germline loops: CDR1 SGHTA, CDR2 FQGNSA. The CDR3 sequence: CASSLEGQMNTEAFF. The CDR3 DNA reads TGTGCCAGCAGCTTAGAGGGACAGATGAACACTGAAGCTTTCTTT.

V usage is TRBV5-6 and J usage is TRBJ1-5; no clear D gene. The CDR3 is 15 residues long. V was clipped by 4 bases and J by 2 bases, with 13 bases between them. Looked up from germline, CDR1 is SGHDT and CDR2 is YYEEEE. This chain's CDR3 is CASSRGLQRNQPQHF. DNA of the CDR3: TGTGCCAGCAGCCGCGGACTCCAACGCAATCAGCCCCAGCATTTT.

V usage is TRBV3-1 (or the pseudogene TRBV3-2) and J usage is TRBJ1-3; D not resolved. The CDR3 sequence is 14 residues long. Trimming removed 1 base from V and 4 bases from J, with 8 bases in between. In germline, CDR1 is LGHDT, CDR2 YNNKEL (reference sequence). The CDR3, as DNA: TGTGCCAGCAGCCAAGGATGGATGGGAAACACCATATATTTT. The encoded protein is CASSQGWMGNTIYF.

A single count supports this clone. The chain joins TRBV3-1 (or the pseudogene TRBV3-2) to TRBJ1-6, with 10 bases matching TRBD1. This CDR3 spans 18 amino acids. Germline values: CDR1 LGHDT, CDR2 YNNKEL (reference sequence). Trimming took 4 bases from V and 0 from J; bases not matched to a gene: 6. The CDR3 reads CASSRRTGGSSYNSPLHF. CDR3 nucleotides: TGTGCCAGCAGCCGTCGGACAGGGGGGAGCTCCTATAATTCACCCCTCCACTTT.

The V call is TRBV19, the J call TRBJ2-7; 7 bases match TRBD1. Germline V gives CDR1 LNHDA, CDR2 SQIVND (reference sequence). The CDR3 runs to 14 residues. J gave up 6 bases and V 2 bases, and 7 bases lay outside the gene matches. CDR3 sequence reads: CASSISRGSGEQYF. The CDR3 DNA follows: TGTGCCAGTAGTATATCCAGGGGGTCGGGCGAGCAGTACTTC. Full variable domain (outside the CDR3, taken from reference TRBV19 and TRBJ2-7): DGGITQSPKYLFRKEGQNVTLSCEQNLNHDAMYWYRQDPGQGLRLIYYSQIVNDFQKGDIAEGYSVSREKKESFPLTVTSAQKNPTAFYLCASSISRGSGEQYFGPGTRLTVT.

V and J are TRBV7-9 and TRBJ2-7, with TRBD2 as a possible D gene (6 bases). Trimming stripped 5 bases from V and 11 bases from J, with 25 bases between. Germline CDR1 and CDR2: SEHNR and FQNEAQ (reference sequence). This CDR3 is 15 amino acids long. CDR3 sequence (DNA): TGTGCCAGCAGCCCCCCTTTGGGGCGCAGCGGGCCCAAGTACTTC. Protein sequence: CASSPPLGRSGPKYF.

The chain links TRBV19 to TRBJ2-1, with 12 nucleotides matching TRBD1. CDR3 length: 15 amino acids. Germline V gives CDR1 LNHDA, CDR2 SQIVND (reference sequence). The ends lost 7 bases at V and 7 bases at J; junction bases unmatched: 8. CDR3 DNA sequence: TGTGCCAGTACCCTAGGGACAGGGGGCTGGAATGAGCAGTTCTTC. As protein: CASTLGTGGWNEQFF.

V gene TRBV3-1 (or the pseudogene TRBV3-2) combines with J gene TRBJ2-2; TRBD2 aligns across 15 bases. The CDR3 is made up of 17 amino acids. J was trimmed by 6 bases and V by 3 bases; bases with no gene match: 5. The germline V gene has CDR1 LGHDT and CDR2 YNNKEL (reference sequence). DNA of the CDR3: TGTGCCAGCAGCCAGCCGGGACTAGCGGGAGGCGCCGGGGAGCTGTTTTTT. Translation: CASSQPGLAGGAGELFF.

The chain combines TRBV6-5 with TRBJ1-2, with a possible D match to TRBD1 (5 bases). Trimming left V 10 bases short and J 3 bases short, with 21 bases between. CDR3 length: 15 amino acids. Germline values: CDR1 MNHEY, CDR2 SVGAGI. CDR3 in amino acids: CATYLPGRGDYGYTF. In nucleotides, the CDR3 is TGTGCCACCTACCTCCCCGGACGGGGGGACTATGGCTACACCTTC.

There are a few counts of this clone. The chain links TRBV28 to TRBJ1-4; D gene uncertain. The CDR3 sequence is 12 residues long. Trimming left V 6 bases short and J 7 bases short, with 9 bases between. Germline V gene sequence: CDR1 MDHEN, CDR2 SYDVKM. The CDR3, as DNA: TGTGCCAGCAGATCCTTAATTGAAAAACTGTTTTTT. Residues: CASRSLIEKLFF.

The CDR3 loop is CAITPTGNTEAFF. The CDR3, as DNA: TGTGCCATCACTCCGACGGGGAACACTGAAGCTTTCTTT. V is TRBV10-3 and J is TRBJ1-1; D is unclear. Per the germline V gene, CDR1 is ENHRY and CDR2 is SYGVKD. The CDR3 sequence is 13 residues long. V dropped 7 bases and J dropped 1 base, with 10 bases sitting between them.

The V call is TRBV2, the J call TRBJ1-4, with unresolved D. Germline assignment: CDR1 SNHLY and CDR2 FYNNEI. The CDR3 has 14 residues. Trimming stripped 6 bases from V and 3 bases from J, with 11 bases between. CDR3 bases: TGTGCCAGCAGCGGAGCAGGAGCTAATGAAAAACTGTTTTTT. This gives the protein CASSGAGANEKLFF.

The chain is built from TRBV7-7 and TRBJ2-3; D uncertain. Trimming took 1 base from V and 0 from J, leaving 8 bases between them. The germline V gene encodes CDR1 SSHAT and CDR2 FNYEAQ (reference sequence). CDR3 length: 15 amino acids. CDR3 amino acids: CASSLGRGSTDTQYF. CDR3 nucleotides: TGTGCCAGCAGCTTAGGTCGAGGTAGCACAGATACGCAGTATTTT.

This clone was seen only a few times. The gene calls are TRBV2 and TRBJ1-1; the D is unclear. Germline CDR1 is SNHLY and CDR2 is FYNNEI. Trimming removed 8 bases at V and 3 bases at J, with 7 bases between. The CDR3 spans 11 residues. CDR3: CASGVDTEAFF. In DNA form, the CDR3 reads TGTGCCAGCGGTGTGGACACTGAAGCTTTCTTT.